These 8 T cell receptor beta chains were sequenced from one sample in a study of shared T cell receptors in the human thymus. Libraries were prepared by immunoSEQ multiplex PCR; TCRdb keeps only in-frame clonotypes and omits some of them. In the table there are over 450,000 clones, about 80% of which are singletons. The data also belong to a second study, concerning human thymus T cells.

Sequences were obtained from thymocytes. These receptor sequences come from a boy younger than two with a congenital heart defect.

The chain uses TRBV5-1 and TRBJ1-4; no clear D. This CDR3 region has 15 residues. Trimming removed 0 bases at V and 2 bases at J, with 8 bases between. Germline-derived CDR1 and CDR2 are SGHRS and YFSETQ. CDR3 protein: CASSLVADTNEKLFF. The CDR3 coding sequence is TGCGCCAGCAGCTTGGTGGCAGATACTAATGAAAAACTGTTTTTT.

The V and J genes are TRBV7-3 and TRBJ2-3, with 8 bases that match TRBD2. Unmatched junction bases numbered 4, after V lost 2 bases and J lost 6 bases. The CDR3 runs to 14 residues. CDR1 SGHTA and CDR2 FQGTGA come from the germline V gene. The CDR3 nucleotides are TGTGCCAGCAGCTTAGCGGGAGGATTTGATACGCAGTATTTT. Protein product: CASSLAGGFDTQYF.

This chain uses TRBV12-5 with TRBJ1-2; D gene uncertain. Germline V gene data show CDR1 as LGHNT and CDR2 as FRNRAP. The CDR3 length is 14 residues. Between the trimmed V and J ends, which lost 0 bases and 5 bases, there was a span of 10 bases. DNA of the CDR3: TGTGCTAGTGGTTTGGTACTAACCCCTTATGGCTACACCTTC. Encoded protein: CASGLVLTPYGYTF.

The genes are TRBV5-1 and TRBJ2-5; 15 bases are a match to TRBD2. V gave up 3 bases and J gave up 4 bases; unmatched junction bases: 4. CDR1 is SGHRS and CDR2 is YFSETQ in the germline V gene. The CDR3 spans 16 residues. CDR3 amino acids: CASSWPGLAGGETQYF. The DNA for the CDR3 is TGCGCCAGCAGCTGGCCGGGACTAGCGGGAGGAGAGACCCAGTACTTC.

In this sample, this clone turned up once. The chain is built from TRBV18 and TRBJ1-2; the match to TRBD1 covers 7 bases. The CDR3 has 15 amino acids. The V gene's germline CDR1 is KGHSH and CDR2 LQKENI. Trimming took 3 bases from V and 2 from J; bases not matched to a gene: 6. CDR3 protein: CASSPPGTANYGYTF. The CDR3 region has the DNA TGTGCCAGCTCACCCCCCGGGACAGCCAACTATGGCTACACCTTC.

The chain employs TRBV4-3 and TRBJ2-2; TRBD2 agrees at 7 bases. Unmatched junction bases numbered 8, after V lost 2 bases and J lost 2 bases. Germline V lookup: CDR1 LGHNA, CDR2 YSLEER. The CDR3 has 17 residues. CDR3 region: CASSQRVLAANTGELFF. The CDR3 region has the DNA TGCGCCAGCAGCCAAAGAGTGCTAGCGGCCAACACCGGGGAGCTGTTTTTT.

V gene TRBV7-2 combines with J gene TRBJ2-1; 8 bases fit TRBD2. V was clipped by 1 base and J by 8 bases; unmatched bases: 10. Germline CDR1 is SGHTA and CDR2 is FQGNSA. The CDR3 is made up of 16 amino acids. The chain's CDR3 is CASSLGASGRMDEQFF. The CDR3 nucleotides read TGTGCCAGCAGCTTAGGGGCCAGCGGGAGAATGGATGAGCAGTTCTTC.

This rearrangement joins TRBV7-8 to TRBJ2-2, with a possible D match to TRBD1 (5 bases). Germline V gene sequence: CDR1 SGHVS, CDR2 FQNEAQ. Trimming removed 5 bases at V and 6 bases at J, with 16 bases between. The CDR3 is made up of 15 amino acids. CDR3 DNA: TGTGCCAGCAGCCAAGGGGCGGAAGGGCCCGGGGAGCTGTTTTTT. Translation: CASSQGAEGPGELFF.